Listed below are T cell receptor beta chains from one sample, sequenced in a study of Graves' ophthalmopathy and Graves' hyperthyroidism. A single record per CDR3 protein comes from TCRdb applying MiXCR to the multiplex PCR reads. This table has 150,000 or so distinct CDR3 sequences, 30% to 45% appearing once. Sequenced material: peripheral blood. The receptors originated from a man aged 25 to 45 with Graves' ophthalmopathy. CDR3s include the opening cysteine and the closing phenylalanine or tryptophan. D genes are given only for firm matches. Not every row has a clone size; where given, it reads once, few, many or a size class.

NA,TRBV7-8,TRBJ2-7,TRBD2,CASSPGTSGGPSYEQYF,TGTGCCAGCAGTCCAGGGACTAGCGGGGGGCCCTCCTACGAGCAGTACTTC
many,TRBV5-1,TRBJ2-7,TRBD2,CASSFRVAGEGEQYF,TGCGCCAGCAGCTTTCGTGTAGCGGGAGAGGGAGAGCAGTACTTC
many,TRBV27,TRBJ1-3,TRBD1,CASSRGTASGNTIYF,TGTGCCAGCAGCCGCGGGACAGCCTCTGGAAACACCATATATTTT
NA,TRBV10-3,TRBJ2-5,NA,CAISDLRERETQYF,TGTGCCATCAGTGACCTAAGAGAACGAGAGACCCAGTACTTC
NA,TRBV6-1,TRBJ1-1,NA,CASSARTGRLDTEAFF,TGTGCCAGCAGCGCGAGGACGGGCAGATTGGACACTGAAGCTTTCTTT
many,TRBV20-1,TRBJ2-6,NA,CSATRDSLSSGANVLTF,TGCAGTGCTACCAGGGACTCACTCTCCTCTGGGGCCAACGTCCTGACTTTC
many,TRBV11-2,TRBJ1-1,TRBD1,CASRGQGFNTEAFF,TGTGCCAGCAGGGGACAGGGGTTCAACACTGAAGCTTTCTTT
many,TRBV4-1,TRBJ2-7,TRBD2,CASSQVGTSGSPYEQYF,TGCGCCAGCAGCCAAGTAGGGACTAGCGGGAGTCCCTACGAGCAGTACTTC
many,TRBV19,TRBJ2-7,NA,CASSIQNSYEQYF,TGTGCCAGTAGTATACAGAACTCCTACGAGCAGTACTTC
NA,TRBV7-2,TRBJ2-7,NA,CASSLVGGHEQYF,TGTGCCAGCAGCTTAGTCGGGGGGCACGAGCAGTACTTC
many,TRBV6-1,TRBJ1-5,TRBD1,CASRDRVEYQPQHF,TGTGCCAGCAGGGACAGGGTCGAATATCAGCCCCAGCATTTT
many,TRBV20-1,TRBJ1-1,NA,CSARRGAGINTEAFF,TGCAGTGCTAGGAGGGGGGCGGGAATAAACACTGAAGCTTTCTTT
many,TRBV6-5,TRBJ1-1,NA,CASSYSAGPNTEAFF,TGTGCCAGCAGTTACTCGGCAGGTCCGAACACTGAAGCTTTCTTT
NA,TRBV28,TRBJ1-5,NA,CASFKRYSNQPQHF,TGTGCCAGCTTCAAGCGGTATAGCAATCAGCCCCAGCATTTT
many,TRBV7-2,TRBJ2-7,NA,CASSYDSEQYF,TGTGCCAGCAGCTATGACAGCGAGCAGTACTTC
many,TRBV5-1,TRBJ1-2,NA,CASSLELRGGYTF,TGCGCCAGCAGCTTGGAACTCCGCGGGGGCTACACCTTC
few,TRBV6-1,TRBJ2-7,NA,CASSERLAGQYEQYF,TGTGCCAGCAGTGAACGACTGGCAGGCCAGTACGAGCAGTACTTC
NA,TRBV6-5,TRBJ2-7,TRBD2,CASSFTSGSTYEQYF,TGTGCCAGCAGTTTCACTAGCGGGAGTACCTACGAGCAGTACTTC
many,TRBV6-2/TRBV6-3,TRBJ2-7,NA,CASSYGMTWEQYF,TGTGCCAGCAGTTACGGGATGACTTGGGAGCAGTACTTC
many,TRBV19,TRBJ1-2,NA,CASSYPSGYGYTF,TGTGCCAGTAGTTACCCCTCAGGGTATGGCTACACCTTC
many,TRBV7-8,TRBJ2-5,TRBD1,CASSYPQGIETQYF,TGTGCCAGCAGCTATCCACAGGGGATAGAGACCCAGTACTTC
many,TRBV5-1,TRBJ2-3,NA,CASSRYLEENTQYF,TGCGCCAGCAGCCGGTACCTGGAAGAGAATACGCAGTATTTT
many,TRBV4-2,TRBJ2-7,TRBD2,CASSQETSGSYEQYF,TGTGCCAGCAGCCAAGAGACTAGCGGCTCCTACGAGCAGTACTTC
many,TRBV24-1,TRBJ1-1,NA,CATSDGRDTEAFF,TGTGCCACCAGTGACGGTAGGGACACTGAAGCTTTCTTT